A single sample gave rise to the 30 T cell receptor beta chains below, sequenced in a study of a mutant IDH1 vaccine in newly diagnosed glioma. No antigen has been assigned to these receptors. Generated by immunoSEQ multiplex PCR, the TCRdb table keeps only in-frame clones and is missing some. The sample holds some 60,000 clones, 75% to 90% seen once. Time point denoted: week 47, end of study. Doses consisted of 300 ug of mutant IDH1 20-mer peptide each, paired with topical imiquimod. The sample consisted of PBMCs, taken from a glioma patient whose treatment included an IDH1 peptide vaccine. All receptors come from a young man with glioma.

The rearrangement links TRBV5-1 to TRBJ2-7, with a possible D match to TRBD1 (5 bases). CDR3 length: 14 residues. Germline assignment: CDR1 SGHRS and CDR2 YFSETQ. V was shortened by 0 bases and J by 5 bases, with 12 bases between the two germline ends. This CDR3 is CASSLGWMDNEQYF. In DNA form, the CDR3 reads TGCGCCAGCAGCTTGGGCTGGATGGACAACGAGCAGTACTTC. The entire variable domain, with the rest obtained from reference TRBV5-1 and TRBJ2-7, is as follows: KAGVTQTPRYLIKTRGQQVTLSCSPISGHRSVSWYQQTPGQGLQFLFEYFSETQRNKGNFPGRFSGRQFSNSRSEMNVSTLELGDSALYLCASSLGWMDNEQYFGPGTRLTVT.

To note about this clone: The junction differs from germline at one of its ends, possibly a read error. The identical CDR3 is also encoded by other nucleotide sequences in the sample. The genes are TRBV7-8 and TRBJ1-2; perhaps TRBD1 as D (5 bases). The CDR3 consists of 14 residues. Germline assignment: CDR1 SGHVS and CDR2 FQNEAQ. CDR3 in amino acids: CASSATGFPYGYTF. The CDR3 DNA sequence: TGTGCCAGCAGCGCCACAGGTTTCCCCTATGGCTACACTTTC.

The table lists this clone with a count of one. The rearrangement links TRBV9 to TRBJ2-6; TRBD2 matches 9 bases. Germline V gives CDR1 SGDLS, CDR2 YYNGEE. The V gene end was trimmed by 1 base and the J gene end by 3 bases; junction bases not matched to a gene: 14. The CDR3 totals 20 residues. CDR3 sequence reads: CASSVQNGASGDLGANVLTF. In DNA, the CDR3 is TGTGCCAGCAGCGTACAAAACGGGGCTAGCGGGGATCTTGGGGCCAACGTCCTGACTTTC.

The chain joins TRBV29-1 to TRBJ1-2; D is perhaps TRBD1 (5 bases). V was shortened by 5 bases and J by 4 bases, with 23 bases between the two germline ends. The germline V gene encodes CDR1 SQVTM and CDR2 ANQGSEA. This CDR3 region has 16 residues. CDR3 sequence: CSVYLHTGFMSYGYTF. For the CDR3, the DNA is TGCAGCGTTTATCTTCACACAGGTTTTATGAGCTATGGCTACACCTTC.

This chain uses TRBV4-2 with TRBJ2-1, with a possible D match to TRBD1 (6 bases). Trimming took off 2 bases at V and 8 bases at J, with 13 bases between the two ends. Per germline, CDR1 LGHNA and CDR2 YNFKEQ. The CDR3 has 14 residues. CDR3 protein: CASSQPTGMDEQFF. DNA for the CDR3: TGTGCCAGCAGCCAACCCACAGGGATGGATGAGCAGTTCTTC.

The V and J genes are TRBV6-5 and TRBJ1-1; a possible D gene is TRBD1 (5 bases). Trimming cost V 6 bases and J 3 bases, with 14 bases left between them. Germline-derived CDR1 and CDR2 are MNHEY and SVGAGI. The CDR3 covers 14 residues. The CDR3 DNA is TGTGCCAGCAGACCCTTGGCAGGGCACACTGAAGCTTTCTTT. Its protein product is CASRPLAGHTEAFF.

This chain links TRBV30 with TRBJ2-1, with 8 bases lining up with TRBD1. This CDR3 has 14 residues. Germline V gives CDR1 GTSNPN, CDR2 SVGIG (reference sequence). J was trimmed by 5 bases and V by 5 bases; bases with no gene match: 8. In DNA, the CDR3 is TGTGCCTGGGGTAGGACAGGGCCTAACAATGAGCAGTTCTTC. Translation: CAWGRTGPNNEQFF. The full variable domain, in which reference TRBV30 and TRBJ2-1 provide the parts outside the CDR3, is SQTIHQWPATLVQPVGSPLSLECTVEGTSNPNLYWYRQAAGRGLQLLFYSVGIGQISSEVPQNLSASRPQDRQFILSSKKLLLSDSGFYLCAWGRTGPNNEQFFGPGTRLTVL.

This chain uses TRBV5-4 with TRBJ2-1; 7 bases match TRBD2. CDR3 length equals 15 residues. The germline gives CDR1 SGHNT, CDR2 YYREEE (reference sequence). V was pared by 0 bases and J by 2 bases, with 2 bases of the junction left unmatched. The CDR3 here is CASSLAGGTYNEQFF. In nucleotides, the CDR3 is TGTGCCAGCAGCTTGGCGGGGGGAACCTACAATGAGCAGTTCTTC.

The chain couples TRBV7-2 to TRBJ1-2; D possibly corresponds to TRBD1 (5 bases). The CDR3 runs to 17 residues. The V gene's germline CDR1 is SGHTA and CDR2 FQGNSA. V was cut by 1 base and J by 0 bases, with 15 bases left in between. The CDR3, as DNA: TGTGCCAGCAGCTTAGGGACAACGCTTAGGGCTAACTATGGCTACACCTTC. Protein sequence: CASSLGTTLRANYGYTF. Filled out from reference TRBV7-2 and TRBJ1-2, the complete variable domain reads GAGVSQSPSNKVTEKGKDVELRCDPISGHTALYWYRQSLGQGLEFLIYFQGNSAPDKSGLPSDRFSAERTGGSVSTLTIQRTQQEDSAVYLCASSLGTTLRANYGYTFGSGTRLTVV.

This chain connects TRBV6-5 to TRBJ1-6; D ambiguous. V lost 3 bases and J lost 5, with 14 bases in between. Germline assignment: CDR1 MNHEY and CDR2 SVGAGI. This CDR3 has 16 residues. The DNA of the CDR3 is TGTGCCAGCAGTTATAACGGTCTTACGGATAATTCACCCCTCCACTTT. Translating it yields CASSYNGLTDNSPLHF.

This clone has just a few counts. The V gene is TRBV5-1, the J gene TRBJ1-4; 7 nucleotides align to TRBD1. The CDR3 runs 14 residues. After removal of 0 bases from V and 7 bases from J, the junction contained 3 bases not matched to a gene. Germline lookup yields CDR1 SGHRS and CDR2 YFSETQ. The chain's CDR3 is CASSLGTGVEKLFF. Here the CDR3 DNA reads TGCGCCAGCAGCTTGGGGACAGGCGTTGAAAAACTGTTTTTT.

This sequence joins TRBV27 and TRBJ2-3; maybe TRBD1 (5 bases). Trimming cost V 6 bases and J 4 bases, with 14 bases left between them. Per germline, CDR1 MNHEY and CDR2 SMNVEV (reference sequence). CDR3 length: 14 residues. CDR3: CASSPLRGSDTQYF. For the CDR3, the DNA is TGTGCCAGCAGCCCACTAAGGGGTTCAGATACGCAGTATTTT.

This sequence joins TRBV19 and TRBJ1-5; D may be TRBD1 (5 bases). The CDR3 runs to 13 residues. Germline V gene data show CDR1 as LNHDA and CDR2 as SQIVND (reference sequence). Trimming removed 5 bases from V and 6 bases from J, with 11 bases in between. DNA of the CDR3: TGTGCCAGTAGTCAGCAGGGTGGTCAGCCCCAGCATTTT. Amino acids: CASSQQGGQPQHF.

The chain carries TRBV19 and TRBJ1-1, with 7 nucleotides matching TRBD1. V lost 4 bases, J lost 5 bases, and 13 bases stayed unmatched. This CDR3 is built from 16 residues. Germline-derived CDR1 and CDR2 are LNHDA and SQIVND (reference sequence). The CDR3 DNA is TGTGCCAGTAGTACATGGGCAGGCAGGGGGGCGACTGAAGCTTTCTTT. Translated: CASSTWAGRGATEAFF.

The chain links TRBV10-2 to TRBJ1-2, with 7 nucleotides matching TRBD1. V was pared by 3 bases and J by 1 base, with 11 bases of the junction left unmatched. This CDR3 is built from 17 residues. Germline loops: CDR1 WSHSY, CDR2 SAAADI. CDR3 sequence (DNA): TGCGCCAGCAGTGACGTCGTAGGGACAGTCCATAACTATGGCTACACCTTC. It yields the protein CASSDVVGTVHNYGYTF.

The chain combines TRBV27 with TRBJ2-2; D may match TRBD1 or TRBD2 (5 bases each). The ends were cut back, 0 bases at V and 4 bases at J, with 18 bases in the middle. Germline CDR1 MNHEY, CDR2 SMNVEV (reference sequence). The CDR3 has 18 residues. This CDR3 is CASSLSPNGGSGTGELFF. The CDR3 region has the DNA TGTGCCAGCAGTTTATCGCCCAATGGGGGAAGTGGCACCGGGGAGCTGTTTTTT.

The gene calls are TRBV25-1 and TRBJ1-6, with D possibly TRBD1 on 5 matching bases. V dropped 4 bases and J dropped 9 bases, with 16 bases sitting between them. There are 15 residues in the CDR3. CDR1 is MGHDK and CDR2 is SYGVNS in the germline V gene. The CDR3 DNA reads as TGTGCCAGCAGTGGGGGCCAAGGGTGGGCTTCACCCCTCCACTTT. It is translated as CASSGGQGWASPLHF.

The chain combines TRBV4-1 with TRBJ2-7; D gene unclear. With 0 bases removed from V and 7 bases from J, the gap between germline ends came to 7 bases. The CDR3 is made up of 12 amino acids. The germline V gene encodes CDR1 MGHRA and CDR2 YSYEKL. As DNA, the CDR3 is TGCGCCAGCAGCCAAGATTTGGGGGAGCAGTACTTC. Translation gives CASSQDLGEQYF.

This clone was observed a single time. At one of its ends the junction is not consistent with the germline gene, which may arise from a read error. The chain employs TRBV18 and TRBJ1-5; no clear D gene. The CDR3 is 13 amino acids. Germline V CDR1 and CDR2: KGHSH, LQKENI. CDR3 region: CASSPQKEQPQHF. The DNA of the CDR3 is TGTGCCAGTTCACCACAGAAGGAACAGCCCCAGCATTTT.

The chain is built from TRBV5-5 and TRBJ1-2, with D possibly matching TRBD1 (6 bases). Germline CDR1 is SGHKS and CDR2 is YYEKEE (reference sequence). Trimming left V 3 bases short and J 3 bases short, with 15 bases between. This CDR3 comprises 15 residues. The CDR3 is CASSYRAGVDYGYTF. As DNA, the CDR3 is TGTGCCAGCAGCTACCGGGCAGGGGTGGACTATGGCTACACCTTC.

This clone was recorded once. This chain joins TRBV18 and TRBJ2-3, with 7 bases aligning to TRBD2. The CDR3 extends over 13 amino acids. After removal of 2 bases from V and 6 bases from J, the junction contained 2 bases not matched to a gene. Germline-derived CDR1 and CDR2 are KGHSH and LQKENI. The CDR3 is CASSPGGGDTQYF. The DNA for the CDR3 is TGTGCCAGCTCACCAGGGGGGGGTGATACGCAGTATTTT.

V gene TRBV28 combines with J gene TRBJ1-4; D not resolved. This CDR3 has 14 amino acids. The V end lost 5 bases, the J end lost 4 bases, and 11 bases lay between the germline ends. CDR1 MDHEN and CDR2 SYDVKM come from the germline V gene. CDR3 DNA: TGTGCCAGCAGTGGTGAAAAGAGTAATGAAAAACTGTTTTTT. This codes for CASSGEKSNEKLFF.

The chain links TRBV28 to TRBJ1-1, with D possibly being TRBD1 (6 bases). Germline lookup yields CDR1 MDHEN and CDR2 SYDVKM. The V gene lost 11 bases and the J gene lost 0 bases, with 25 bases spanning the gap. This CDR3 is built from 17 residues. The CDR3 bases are TGTGCCGTCTACCGAGGGGGGGCCCTCGTCCTGAACACTGAAGCTTTCTTT. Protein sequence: CAVYRGGALVLNTEAFF.

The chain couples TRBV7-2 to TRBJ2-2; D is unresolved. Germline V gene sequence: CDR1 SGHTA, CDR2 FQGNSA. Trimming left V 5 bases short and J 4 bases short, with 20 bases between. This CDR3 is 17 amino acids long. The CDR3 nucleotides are TGTGCCAGCAGCCAAGACCTACTTGGCGGTCGCACCGGGGAGCTGTTTTTT. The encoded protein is CASSQDLLGGRTGELFF. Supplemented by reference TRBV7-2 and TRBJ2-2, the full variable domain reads GAGVSQSPSNKVTEKGKDVELRCDPISGHTALYWYRQSLGQGLEFLIYFQGNSAPDKSGLPSDRFSAERTGGSVSTLTIQRTQQEDSAVYLCASSQDLLGGRTGELFFGEGSRLTVL.

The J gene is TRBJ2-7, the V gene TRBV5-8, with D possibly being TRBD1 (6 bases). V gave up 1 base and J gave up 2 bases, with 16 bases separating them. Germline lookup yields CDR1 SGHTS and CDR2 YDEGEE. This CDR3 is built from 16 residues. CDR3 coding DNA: TGTGCCAGCAGCTTGCCCGACAGGTCGTTAGCCTACGAGCAGTACTTC. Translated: CASSLPDRSLAYEQYF.

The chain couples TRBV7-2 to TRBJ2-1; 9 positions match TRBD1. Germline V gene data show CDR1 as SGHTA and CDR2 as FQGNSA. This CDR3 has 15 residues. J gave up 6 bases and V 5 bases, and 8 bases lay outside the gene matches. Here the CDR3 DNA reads TGTGCCAGCAGCAGACCGGGACAGGGCTCCAATGAGCAGTTCTTC. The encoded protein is CASSRPGQGSNEQFF.

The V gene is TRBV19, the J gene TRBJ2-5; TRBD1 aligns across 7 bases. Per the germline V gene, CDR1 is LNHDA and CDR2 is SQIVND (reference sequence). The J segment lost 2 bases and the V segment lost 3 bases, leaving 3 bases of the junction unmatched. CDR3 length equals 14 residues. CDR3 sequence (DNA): TGTGCCAGTAGTATTTTGGGACAGCAAGAGACCCAGTACTTC. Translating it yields CASSILGQQETQYF.

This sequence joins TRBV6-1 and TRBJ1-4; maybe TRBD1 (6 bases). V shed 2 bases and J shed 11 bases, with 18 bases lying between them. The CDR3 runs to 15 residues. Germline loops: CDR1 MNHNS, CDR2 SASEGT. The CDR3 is CASSELLWGQTKLFF. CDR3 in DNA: TGTGCCAGCAGTGAATTACTGTGGGGACAAACCAAACTGTTTTTT.

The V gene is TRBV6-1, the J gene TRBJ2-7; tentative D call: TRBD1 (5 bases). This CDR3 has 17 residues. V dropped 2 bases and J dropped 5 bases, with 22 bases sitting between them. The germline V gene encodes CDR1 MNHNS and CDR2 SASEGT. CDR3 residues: CASSERRTRVGHHEQYF. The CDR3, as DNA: TGTGCCAGCAGTGAAAGAAGGACAAGGGTTGGCCACCACGAGCAGTACTTC.

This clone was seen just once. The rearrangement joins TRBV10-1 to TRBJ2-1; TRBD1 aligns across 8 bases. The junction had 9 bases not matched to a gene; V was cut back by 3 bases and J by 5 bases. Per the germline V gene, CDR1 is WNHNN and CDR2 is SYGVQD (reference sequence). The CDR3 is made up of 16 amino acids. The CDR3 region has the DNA TGCGCCAGCAGTGATTACCCGGGACAGGAGAACAATGAGCAGTTCTTC. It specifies CASSDYPGQENNEQFF.